Sequencing of this T cell receptor beta chain was carried out in a study of patients and donors after allogeneic stem cell transplantation. Only a few counts were recorded for this clonotype. Trimming took 3 bases from V and 9 from J, leaving 17 bases between them. CDR1 is DFQATT and CDR2 is SNEGSKA in the germline V gene (reference sequence). This CDR3 region has 13 residues. TCRdb re-derived calls from the RT-PCR reads in MiXCR, one entry per CDR3 protein. The sample lists 900,000 to 1,000,000 distinct CDR3 sequences, about 20% occurring once. This TCR derives from a human donor who was either an allogeneic HSCT recipient or a stem cell or donor lymphocyte infusion donor (not recorded which). It is not recorded whose cells these are; they may come from a transplant donor. Sequences were obtained from blood, either unsorted or a sorted T cell fraction (not recorded which). The chain uses TRBV20-1 and TRBJ1-1; D not resolved. The CDR3 coding sequence is TGCAGTGCTAGTTGGAACAAAGACCCGAAAGCTTTCTTT. Translation gives CSASWNKDPKAFF.